These 15 T cell receptor beta chains share one sample of origin, sequenced in a study of T cell responses to AZD1222 COVID-19 vaccine. Repertoires were generated with immunoSEQ multiplex PCR, while TCRdb's copy carries only in-frame clones and drops some. The table lists 79,000 or so clones, roughly 90% of them singletons. Sequencing was performed on peripheral blood, taken 28 days after the second AZD1222 dose. These receptors were collected from an adult who received the AZD1222 COVID-19 vaccine.

This chain links TRBV3-1 (or the pseudogene TRBV3-2) with TRBJ2-7; weak D call: TRBD2 (5 bases). The CDR3 is made up of 13 amino acids. The germline V gene encodes CDR1 LGHDT and CDR2 YNNKEL (reference sequence). Trimming shortened V by 1 base and J by 7 bases, and 11 bases separated the two germline ends. CDR3 region: CASSQGLRGEQYV. The CDR3 DNA sequence: TGTGCCAGCAGCCAAGGACTGAGAGGGGAGCAGTACGTC.

The rearrangement joins TRBV9 to TRBJ1-1, with D unresolved. The germline V and J ends were trimmed by 0 bases and 1 base, with 10 bases remaining between them. The CDR3 loop spans 15 amino acids. CDR1 and CDR2 (germline): SGDLS, YYNGEE. The CDR3 nucleotides read TGTGCCAGCAGCGTAGTAGGGCTGGGGAACACTGAAGCTTTCTTT. It encodes CASSVVGLGNTEAFF.

The V call is TRBV6-5, the J call TRBJ1-4; 8 nucleotides match TRBD1. This CDR3 comprises 16 residues. Germline trimming cut 0 bases from V and 6 bases from J; bases unmatched to any gene: 6. Germline assignment: CDR1 MNHEY and CDR2 SVGAGI. CDR3: CASSYSTGEVDEKLFF. CDR3 nucleotide sequence: TGTGCCAGCAGTTACTCGACAGGGGAGGTCGATGAAAAACTGTTTTTT.

This chain uses TRBV5-1 with TRBJ1-1; D gene ambiguous. The CDR3 runs to 14 residues. V was cut by 3 bases and J by 1 base, with 10 bases left in between. The V gene's germline CDR1 is SGHRS and CDR2 YFSETQ. The CDR3 region has the DNA TGCGCCAGCAGCTCCGACATCCAGAACACTGAAGCTTTCTTT. This gives the protein CASSSDIQNTEAFF.

This chain connects TRBV21-1 to TRBJ2-7; the table's D gene call, TRBD2, was not cross checked with the DNA. TRBV21-1 is shown as a pseudogene. The CDR3 is 17 residues long. This CDR3 is CASSNSKPGALNYEQYV. The CDR3 DNA sequence: TGTGCCAGCAGCAATTCCAAACCCGGAGCACTGAATTACGAGCAGTACGTC.

The CDR3 sequence is CASSEAYSDSGNTIYF. Here the CDR3 DNA reads TGTGCCAGCAGTGAAGCGTACTCCGATTCTGGAAACACCATATATTTT. The chain links TRBV6-1 to TRBJ1-3; D is uncertain. V was pared by 0 bases and J by 1 base, with 10 bases between. The CDR3 length is 16 residues. Germline CDR1 and CDR2: MNHNS and SASEGT.

The CDR3 is CASSPRGSYEQYF. CDR3 DNA sequence: TGTGCCAGCAGCCCACGGGGCTCCTACGAGCAGTACTTC. J is TRBJ2-7 and V is TRBV7-2; a possible D gene is TRBD2 (5 bases). The CDR3 length is 13 residues. Per the germline V gene, CDR1 is SGHTA and CDR2 is FQGNSA. V lost 5 bases and J 0 bases, leaving 8 bases between the germline ends.

V is TRBV10-2 and J is TRBJ2-1; D is tentatively TRBD1 or TRBD2 (5 bases each). The CDR3 has 12 residues. The V end was cut by 4 bases, the J end by 12 bases, with 13 bases between. The germline V gene encodes CDR1 WSHSY and CDR2 SAAADI. The CDR3: CASSGDGPRQFF. In DNA form, the CDR3 reads TGCGCCAGCAGTGGGGACGGCCCCAGGCAGTTCTTC.

This chain joins TRBV11-3 and TRBJ2-3; the match to TRBD1 covers 7 bases. This CDR3 comprises 18 residues. The V gene end was trimmed by 5 bases and the J gene end by 0 bases; junction bases not matched to a gene: 14. Germline V gene lookup returns CDR1 SGHNT and CDR2 YENEEA. The DNA for the CDR3 is TGTGCCAGCAGCCTTACGGGCTCTGACAGGGTCAGCACAGATACGCAGTATTTT. Translated, it gives CASSLTGSDRVSTDTQYF. Full variable domain (rest looked up from reference TRBV11-3 and TRBJ2-3): EAGVVQSPRYKIIEKKQPVAFWCNPISGHNTLYWYLQNLGQGPELLIRYENEEAVDDSQLPKDRFSAERLKGVDSTLKIQPAELGDSAVYLCASSLTGSDRVSTDTQYFGPGTRLTVL.

The rearrangement joins TRBV11-2 to TRBJ1-1; D might be TRBD1 (6 bases). The length of the CDR3 is 14 residues. Germline values: CDR1 SGHAT, CDR2 FQNNGV. V dropped 1 base and J dropped 4 bases, with 10 bases sitting between them. CDR3 sequence (DNA): TGTGCCAGCAGCTTAGTATTACAGGGCACTGAAGCTTTCTTT. Translation: CASSLVLQGTEAFF.

The chain recombines TRBV11-2 with TRBJ1-2, with D possibly being TRBD1 (5 bases). CDR3 length equals 14 residues. V was trimmed by 6 bases and J by 4 bases, leaving 15 bases between them. CDR1 SGHAT and CDR2 FQNNGV come from the germline V gene. CDR3 region: CASSGVGASYGYTF. DNA of the CDR3: TGTGCCAGCAGTGGGGTAGGGGCCAGCTATGGCTACACCTTC. Full variable domain (remainder filled in from reference TRBV11-2 and TRBJ1-2): EAGVAQSPRYKIIEKRQSVAFWCNPISGHATLYWYQQILGQGPKLLIQFQNNGVVDDSQLPKDRFSAERLKGVDSTLKIQPAKLEDSAVYLCASSGVGASYGYTFGSGTRLTVV.

This clone was detected once. V gene TRBV13 combines with J gene TRBJ1-1; D is uncertain. The CDR3 has 13 amino acids. The ends were cut back, 2 bases at V and 6 bases at J, with 10 bases in the middle. Germline V gene lookup returns CDR1 PRHDT and CDR2 FYEKMQ (reference sequence). CDR3 residues: CASSLLGPSEAFF. The CDR3 DNA follows: TGTGCCAGCAGCTTACTAGGGCCGTCTGAAGCTTTCTTT. Full variable domain (outside the CDR3, taken from reference TRBV13 and TRBJ1-1): AAGVIQSPRHLIKEKRETATLKCYPIPRHDTVYWYQQGPGQDPQFLISFYEKMQSDKGSIPDRFSAQQFSDYHSELNMSSLELGDSALYFCASSLLGPSEAFFGQGTRLTVV.

The chain recombines TRBV5-5 with TRBJ1-2; weak D call: TRBD1 (5 bases). V lost 4 bases and J lost 5, with 15 bases in between. Germline V gene lookup returns CDR1 SGHKS and CDR2 YYEKEE (reference sequence). The CDR3 covers 14 residues. CDR3 protein: CASSITGTTYGYTF. The CDR3 nucleotides read TGTGCCAGCAGCATAACCGGGACGACGTATGGCTACACCTTC. The full variable domain, its missing parts supplied by reference TRBV5-5 and TRBJ1-2, is DAGVTQSPTHLIKTRGQQVTLRCSPISGHKSVSWYQQVLGQGPQFIFQYYEKEERGRGNFPDRFSARQFPNYSSELNVNALLLGDSALYLCASSITGTTYGYTFGSGTRLTVV.

V usage is TRBV28 and J usage is TRBJ2-2; TRBD1 matches at 10 bases. The CDR3 has 18 amino acids. Germline CDR1 reads MDHEN; CDR2 reads SYDVKM. The V and J ends lost 4 bases and 1 base, in that order; junction bases with no gene match: 9. This CDR3 reads CASSSGQGPYLNTGELFF. The CDR3 nucleotides are TGTGCCAGCAGTTCGGGACAGGGGCCCTACCTGAACACCGGGGAGCTGTTTTTT.

V and J are TRBV20-1 and TRBJ1-1; no definite D call. The CDR3 is 13 amino acids. The V gene lost 3 bases and the J gene lost 2 bases, with 10 bases spanning the gap. Germline V gene sequence: CDR1 DFQATT, CDR2 SNEGSKA (reference sequence). The CDR3 DNA reads TGCAGTGCTAGTCACAGAGGTAACACTGAAGCTTTCTTT. Protein: CSASHRGNTEAFF.